Listed below are T cell receptor beta chains from one sample, sequenced in a study of blood T cell repertoires in COVID-19. Produced via immunoSEQ multiplex PCR; TCRdb's table is partial and in-frame only. Of about 220,000 clones in the sample, about four fifths are singletons; the top ten hold about 8.9%. Material for sequencing was peripheral blood. These receptors were obtained from a woman in her forties or fifties with acute or convalescent COVID-19. CDR3s include the opening cysteine and the closing phenylalanine or tryptophan. The order of the fields is J gene, clone size, V gene, D gene, CDR3 protein, CDR3 DNA. The D gene is left open where the match is weak. Some rows mark clone size as missing; the rest say once, few, many or name a class of expanded clone.

j_call: TRBJ1-5
clone_size: once
v_call: TRBV6-1
d_call: TRBD1
cdr3_aa: CASRSGQGNQPQHF
cdr3_nt: TGTGCCAGCAGGTCGGGACAGGGTAATCAGCCCCAGCATTTT

j_call: TRBJ1-3
clone_size: .
v_call: TRBV6-5
d_call: .
cdr3_aa: CASSYRSSGNTIYF
cdr3_nt: TGTGCCAGCAGTTACCGGAGCTCTGGAAACACCATATATTTT

j_call: TRBJ2-3
clone_size: .
v_call: TRBV5-4
d_call: TRBD2
cdr3_aa: CASSLDLPLAGEGYF
cdr3_nt: TGTGCCAGCAGCTTGGATCTCCCACTAGCGGGAGAGGGGTATTTT

j_call: TRBJ2-1
clone_size: .
v_call: TRBV27
d_call: TRBD2
cdr3_aa: CASRGASGRAAEQFF
cdr3_nt: TGTGCCAGCAGGGGGGCTAGCGGGAGGGCCGCTGAGCAGTTCTTC

j_call: TRBJ2-1
clone_size: .
v_call: TRBV3-1/TRBV3-2
d_call: TRBD2
cdr3_aa: CASSPRSGGSTPNEQFF
cdr3_nt: TGTGCCAGCAGCCCCCGTTCTGGCGGGAGCACACCCAATGAGCAGTTCTTC

j_call: TRBJ1-3
clone_size: .
v_call: TRBV6-5
d_call: TRBD1
cdr3_aa: CASSYGGQGAGNTIYF
cdr3_nt: TGTGCCAGCAGTTACGGGGGACAGGGTGCGGGAAACACCATATATTTT

j_call: TRBJ2-7
clone_size: .
v_call: TRBV6-5
d_call: TRBD2
cdr3_aa: CASSYATSGRTEQYF
cdr3_nt: TGTGCCAGCAGTTACGCGACTAGCGGGAGGACCGAGCAGTACTTC

j_call: TRBJ2-2
clone_size: .
v_call: TRBV7-7
d_call: TRBD2
cdr3_aa: CASSPNIAGAAGELFF
cdr3_nt: TGTGCCAGCAGCCCAAACATAGCGGGAGCCGCCGGGGAGCTGTTTTTT

j_call: TRBJ2-4
clone_size: .
v_call: TRBV19
d_call: TRBD2
cdr3_aa: CASSTRTSGGLAKNIQYF
cdr3_nt: TGTGCCAGTAGTACACGGACTAGCGGGGGCCTAGCCAAAAACATTCAGTACTTC

j_call: TRBJ1-3
clone_size: .
v_call: TRBV10-3
d_call: .
cdr3_aa: CAISPQVSGNTIYF
cdr3_nt: TGTGCCATCAGTCCTCAGGTCTCTGGAAACACCATATATTTT

j_call: TRBJ2-4
clone_size: .
v_call: TRBV28
d_call: .
cdr3_aa: CASSLGGTKNIQYF
cdr3_nt: TGTGCCAGCAGTTTAGGCGGAACCAAAAACATTCAGTACTTC

j_call: TRBJ2-3
clone_size: once
v_call: TRBV29-1
d_call: TRBD1
cdr3_aa: CSVESTGQGAGDTQYF
cdr3_nt: TGCAGCGTTGAATCGACGGGACAGGGGGCTGGGGATACGCAGTATTTT

j_call: TRBJ1-1
clone_size: .
v_call: TRBV5-1
d_call: .
cdr3_aa: CASSLAQPNTEAFF
cdr3_nt: TGCGCCAGCAGCTTGGCACAGCCGAACACTGAAGCTTTCTTT

j_call: TRBJ2-3
clone_size: .
v_call: TRBV5-1
d_call: TRBD2
cdr3_aa: CASSLMASGTGTQYF
cdr3_nt: TGCGCCAGCAGCCTGATGGCTAGCGGGACTGGTACGCAGTATTTT

j_call: TRBJ2-7
clone_size: .
v_call: TRBV27
d_call: .
cdr3_aa: CASSLSARHYEQYF
cdr3_nt: TGTGCCAGCAGTTTATCCGCGAGGCACTACGAGCAGTACTTC

j_call: TRBJ2-1
clone_size: .
v_call: TRBV19
d_call: TRBD2
cdr3_aa: CASSKWSGTSGDEQFF
cdr3_nt: TGTGCCAGTAGTAAATGGTCCGGGACTAGCGGCGATGAGCAGTTCTTC

j_call: TRBJ2-7
clone_size: .
v_call: TRBV19
d_call: TRBD1
cdr3_aa: CASSDGQAYEQYF
cdr3_nt: TGTGCCAGTAGTGATGGACAGGCCTACGAGCAGTACTTC

j_call: TRBJ2-1
clone_size: .
v_call: TRBV3-1/TRBV3-2
d_call: TRBD2
cdr3_aa: CASSQDPGLASSYNEQFF
cdr3_nt: TGTGCCAGCAGCCAAGATCCCGGACTAGCGAGCTCCTACAATGAGCAGTTCTTC

j_call: TRBJ2-1
clone_size: .
v_call: TRBV18
d_call: TRBD2
cdr3_aa: CASSPPWGLAAFDEQFF
cdr3_nt: TGTGCCAGCTCACCACCTTGGGGTCTAGCGGCTTTCGATGAGCAGTTCTTC

j_call: TRBJ2-5
clone_size: .
v_call: TRBV15
d_call: .
cdr3_aa: CATSRADQETQYF
cdr3_nt: TGTGCCACCAGCAGAGCGGACCAAGAGACCCAGTACTTC

j_call: TRBJ2-1
clone_size: .
v_call: TRBV9
d_call: TRBD2
cdr3_aa: CASSVGVTSGYNEQFF
cdr3_nt: TGTGCCAGCAGCGTAGGAGTGACTAGCGGTTACAATGAGCAGTTCTTC

j_call: TRBJ2-5
clone_size: .
v_call: TRBV5-1
d_call: TRBD2
cdr3_aa: CASSQGTSGGGETQYF
cdr3_nt: TGCGCCAGCAGCCAGGGGACTAGCGGCGGGGGGGAGACCCAGTACTTC

j_call: TRBJ2-2
clone_size: .
v_call: TRBV5-4
d_call: .
cdr3_aa: CASSLEGRGTGELFF
cdr3_nt: TGTGCCAGCAGCTTGGAGGGCAGGGGAACCGGGGAGCTGTTTTTT

j_call: TRBJ2-3
clone_size: few
v_call: TRBV5-8
d_call: TRBD1
cdr3_aa: CASSLVRGYYF
cdr3_nt: TGTGCCAGCAGCTTGGTCAGGGGGTATTATTTT

j_call: TRBJ2-2
clone_size: .
v_call: TRBV13
d_call: TRBD2
cdr3_aa: CASSFSGMNTGELFF
cdr3_nt: TGTGCCAGCAGCTTTAGCGGGATGAATACCGGGGAGCTGTTTTTT

j_call: TRBJ2-7
clone_size: .
v_call: TRBV29-1
d_call: .
cdr3_aa: CSVHSQGKGSYEQYF
cdr3_nt: TGCAGCGTTCATTCACAGGGAAAAGGATCCTACGAGCAGTACTTC

j_call: TRBJ1-6
clone_size: .
v_call: TRBV5-6
d_call: .
cdr3_aa: CASSLDSSYNSPLHF
cdr3_nt: TGTGCCAGCAGCTTAGACAGCTCCTATAATTCACCCCTCCACTTT

j_call: TRBJ1-2
clone_size: .
v_call: TRBV14
d_call: .
cdr3_aa: CASSQDTRNYGYTF
cdr3_nt: TGTGCCAGCAGCCAAGATACCAGGAACTATGGCTACACCTTC